This passage covers 29 T cell receptor beta chains from one sample sequenced in a study of cytomegalovirus exposure and HLA in healthy donors. Sequencing was performed with immunoSEQ multiplex PCR; in TCRdb, only in-frame clones are kept and a portion is missing. Here the sample spans 190,000 or so clones, approximately 84% being singletons. What was sequenced was PBMCs. The receptors shown here come from a woman younger than 30 in good health and CMV-seropositive.

This clone was counted a few times. The rearrangement links TRBV5-4 to TRBJ2-3; 11 nucleotides line up with TRBD2. Germline assignment: CDR1 SGHNT and CDR2 YYREEE (reference sequence). This CDR3 has 16 residues. Trimming cost V 3 bases and J 4 bases; bases outside gene matches: 7. CDR3 in DNA: TGTGCCAGCAGCTCCCGACTAGCGGGGATCTCAGATACGCAGTATTTT. Translating it yields CASSSRLAGISDTQYF.

The sample holds a few counts of this clone. The chain has TRBV19 and TRBJ1-1, with 10 bases matching TRBD1. With V trimmed by 3 bases and J by 12 bases, 4 bases remained unmatched. There are 12 residues in the CDR3. Germline V gene lookup returns CDR1 LNHDA and CDR2 SQIVND (reference sequence). The CDR3 region has the DNA TGTGCCAGTAGTATCGGGACAGGGGCTTCTTTCTTT. Protein: CASSIGTGASFF.

J is TRBJ1-1 and V is TRBV2; no clear D gene. Germline V gives CDR1 SNHLY, CDR2 FYNNEI. This CDR3 contains 13 residues. With 8 bases removed from V and 1 base from J, the gap between germline ends came to 11 bases. The DNA for the CDR3 is TGTGCCAGCTGGTTCGGGGAGAACACTGAAGCTTTCTTT. Encoded protein: CASWFGENTEAFF.

The chain employs TRBV2 and TRBJ1-1, with D unresolved. Germline-derived CDR1 and CDR2 are SNHLY and FYNNEI. This CDR3 comprises 13 residues. Deletions cut 6 bases from V and 6 bases from J, with 14 bases between. The CDR3, as DNA: TGTGCCAGCAGCGTACAGCTCATTCCTGAAGCTTTCTTT. It yields the protein CASSVQLIPEAFF.

This chain connects TRBV6-1 to TRBJ1-1, with 7 bases fitting TRBD1. The junction had 6 bases not matched to a gene; V was cut back by 2 bases and J by 9 bases. The length of the CDR3 is 13 residues. Germline loops: CDR1 MNHNS, CDR2 SASEGT. CDR3 loop: CASSERLTGKAFF. The CDR3 DNA sequence: TGTGCCAGCAGTGAAAGGTTGACAGGGAAAGCTTTCTTT.

The genes are TRBV21-1 and TRBJ2-7; TRBD1 is taken as the D call from the table, unchecked against the DNA. TRBV21-1 is shown as a pseudogene. This CDR3 region has 15 residues. CDR3 nucleotide sequence: TGTGCCAGCAGCAAAGGGCCTGGCAGGGTCTACGAGCAGTACTTC. Protein sequence: CASSKGPGRVYEQYF.

The gene calls are TRBV6-4 and TRBJ1-1; a possible D gene is TRBD1 (5 bases). Trimming removed 5 bases at V and 0 bases at J, with 7 bases between. The CDR3 consists of 13 residues. CDR1 and CDR2 (germline): MRHNA, SNTAGT. The CDR3 coding sequence is TGTGCCAGCAGTTCGACAGTGAACACTGAAGCTTTCTTT. This translates into CASSSTVNTEAFF.

This clone was recorded a few times. The rearrangement links TRBV5-1 to TRBJ1-2; D gene uncertain. The CDR3 extends over 13 amino acids. V gave up 0 bases and J gave up 7 bases, with 10 bases separating them. Germline CDR1 and CDR2: SGHRS and YFSETQ. In DNA form, the CDR3 reads TGCGCCAGCAGCTTGGTACAGTCCGGTGGCTACACCTTC. This codes for CASSLVQSGGYTF.

This sequence joins TRBV27 and TRBJ1-2, with 7 nucleotides matching TRBD1. The trim removed 7 bases at V and 1 base at J, leaving 6 bases unmatched. The CDR3 spans 14 residues. CDR1 and CDR2 (germline): MNHEY, SMNVEV (reference sequence). The chain's CDR3 is CASTLQGSNYGYTF. In nucleotides, the CDR3 is TGTGCCAGCACCCTACAGGGGAGTAACTATGGCTACACCTTC.

The J gene is TRBJ2-1, the V gene TRBV5-8; D unclear. The CDR3 sequence is 15 residues long. V dropped 0 bases and J dropped 4 bases, with 11 bases sitting between them. CDR1 SGHTS and CDR2 YDEGEE come from the germline V gene. This CDR3 is CASSLALGGYNEQFF. The CDR3 DNA reads TGTGCCAGCAGCTTGGCGCTAGGCGGTTACAATGAGCAGTTCTTC.

CDR3: CASSSTGPNSPLHF. Here the CDR3 DNA reads TGTGCCAGCAGCTCAACAGGGCCCAATTCACCCCTCCACTTT. The rearrangement links TRBV5-6 to TRBJ1-6; D is possibly TRBD1 (6 bases). The CDR3 runs to 14 residues. The germline V gene has CDR1 SGHDT and CDR2 YYEEEE. The V end lost 3 bases, the J end lost 7 bases, and 11 bases lay between the germline ends.

The chain joins TRBV19 to TRBJ2-1, with TRBD1 matching over 7 bases. From germline, CDR1 is LNHDA and CDR2 SQIVND (reference sequence). The CDR3 is 18 amino acids. V was clipped by 4 bases and J by 2 bases; unmatched bases: 14. CDR3 bases: TGTGCCAGTAGTACTACCGGGACAGTTACATCTGCCTACAATGAGCAGTTCTTC. Translated: CASSTTGTVTSAYNEQFF.

V is TRBV29-1 and J is TRBJ1-1; D not resolved. Germline-derived CDR1 and CDR2 are SQVTM and ANQGSEA. The CDR3 has 14 amino acids. Trimming removed 4 bases from V and 8 bases from J, with 20 bases in between. CDR3 amino acids: CSVGPPDFIPEAFF. The DNA of the CDR3 is TGCAGCGTTGGCCCTCCCGACTTCATCCCAGAAGCTTTCTTT.

CDR3 in amino acids: CASSRGVTGTDTQYF. Written as DNA, the CDR3 is TGCGCCAGCAGCCGGGGAGTAACGGGAACAGATACGCAGTATTTT. V gene TRBV4-1 combines with J gene TRBJ2-3; possibly TRBD2 for D (5 bases). The CDR3 is 15 residues long. Trimming left V 4 bases short and J 3 bases short, with 14 bases between. Germline V gene data show CDR1 as MGHRA and CDR2 as YSYEKL.

The chain has TRBV6-6 and TRBJ1-1; TRBD1 aligns across 8 bases. Germline CDR1 reads MNHNY; CDR2 reads SVGAGI (reference sequence). The junction had 0 bases not matched to a gene; V was cut back by 6 bases and J by 0 bases. This CDR3 is built from 13 residues. The CDR3 bases are TGTGCCAGCAGGACAGGGGTGAACACTGAAGCTTTCTTT. As protein: CASRTGVNTEAFF.

This clone was picked up a small number of times. The CDR3 bases are TGTGCCAGCACGGGGAGGACGGACGCCGAAGCTAACTATGGCTACACCTTC. Residues: CASTGRTDAEANYGYTF. The chain couples TRBV2 to TRBJ1-2; unclear D gene. V lost 7 bases and J 0 bases, leaving 21 bases between the germline ends. The CDR3 consists of 17 residues. Germline V lookup: CDR1 SNHLY, CDR2 FYNNEI.

With respect to this clone: The junction shows a germline mismatch at one end, possibly a read error. V and J are TRBV7-2 and TRBJ1-1; a weak D match, TRBD1 (6 bases). This CDR3 spans 11 amino acids. Germline CDR1 reads SGHTA; CDR2 reads FQGNSA. The CDR3 region is CASSSLNRVWF. The CDR3 DNA follows: TGTGCCAGCAGCTCCCTCAACAGGGTGTGGTTT.

The rearrangement uses TRBV19 and TRBJ2-6; possibly TRBD2 for D (6 bases). The length of the CDR3 is 16 residues. Germline CDR1 reads LNHDA; CDR2 reads SQIVND (reference sequence). Trimming shortened V by 6 bases and J by 0 bases, and 12 bases separated the two germline ends. This CDR3 reads CASRGRGLSGANVLTF. CDR3 nucleotide sequence: TGTGCCAGTAGAGGACGGGGACTCTCTGGGGCCAACGTCCTGACTTTC.

The chain links TRBV4-1 to TRBJ2-5; D gene ambiguous. Germline lookup yields CDR1 MGHRA and CDR2 YSYEKL. The CDR3 has 14 amino acids. The germline V and J ends were trimmed by 3 bases and 7 bases, with 15 bases remaining between them. The CDR3, as DNA: TGCGCCAGCAGCCAGCCAACCCGGGTGGGGACCCAGTACTTC. Translation gives CASSQPTRVGTQYF.

Concerning this clone: Other DNA sequences of this sample code for an identical CDR3. V usage is TRBV5-4 and J usage is TRBJ2-7, with D possibly TRBD2 on 6 matching bases. The CDR3 spans 13 residues. CDR1 is SGHNT and CDR2 is YYREEE in the germline V gene (reference sequence). V lost 0 bases and J 4 bases, leaving 8 bases between the germline ends. The CDR3 region is CASSLVGGYEQYF. For the CDR3, the DNA is TGTGCCAGCAGCTTGGTCGGGGGTTACGAGCAGTACTTC.

The gene calls are TRBV2 and TRBJ1-2; D gene ambiguous. The CDR3 contains 12 residues. Germline V gives CDR1 SNHLY, CDR2 FYNNEI. V lost 1 base and J lost 8, with 8 bases in between. This CDR3 is CASSEVLGGYTF. The CDR3 DNA follows: TGTGCCAGCAGTGAAGTGCTTGGCGGCTACACCTTC.

The chain has TRBV7-6 and TRBJ2-5; possible D gene TRBD1, 5 bases. The CDR3 runs to 14 residues. Germline loops: CDR1 SGHVS, CDR2 FNYEAQ. The V end lost 3 bases, the J end lost 2 bases, and 10 bases lay between the germline ends. The CDR3 DNA reads as TGTGCCAGCAGCTTTCTTTCAGGGCAAGAGACCCAGTACTTC. This sequence encodes CASSFLSGQETQYF.

This chain links TRBV27 with TRBJ2-5; D is possibly TRBD2 (6 bases). This CDR3 is built from 14 residues. Looked up from germline, CDR1 is MNHEY and CDR2 is SMNVEV (reference sequence). Trimming pared 4 bases from V and 2 bases from J, leaving 11 bases between. The CDR3, as DNA: TGTGCCAGCAGTTGGGCGGGGCCTCAAGAGACCCAGTACTTC. Amino acids: CASSWAGPQETQYF.

The chain has TRBV10-3 and TRBJ1-1, with 9 bases lining up with TRBD1. J was trimmed by 6 bases and V by 6 bases; bases with no gene match: 5. The CDR3 spans 13 residues. Germline CDR1 is ENHRY and CDR2 is SYGVKD. Here the CDR3 DNA reads TGTGCCATCAGCGGACAGGGGAAGCCTGAAGCTTTCTTT. Residues: CAISGQGKPEAFF.

The rearrangement joins TRBV2 to TRBJ2-1; D possibly corresponds to TRBD1 (5 bases). CDR3 length: 14 amino acids. V was clipped by 6 bases and J by 5 bases, with 14 bases between them. CDR1 is SNHLY and CDR2 is FYNNEI in the germline V gene. For the CDR3, the DNA is TGTGCCAGCAGGGCAGGGCGACCAAACAATGAGCAGTTCTTC. It codes for CASRAGRPNNEQFF. Filled out from reference TRBV2 and TRBJ2-1, the complete variable domain reads EPEVTQTPSHQVTQMGQEVILRCVPISNHLYFYWYRQILGQKVEFLVSFYNNEISEKSEIFDDQFSVERPDGSNFTLKIRSTKLEDSAMYFCASRAGRPNNEQFFGPGTRLTVL.

The V call is TRBV5-1, the J call TRBJ1-1, with 8 bases that match TRBD1. Germline trimming cut 3 bases from V and 1 base from J; bases unmatched to any gene: 5. CDR1 SGHRS and CDR2 YFSETQ come from the germline V gene. CDR3 length equals 15 residues. CDR3 sequence reads: CASSSWTGPNTEAFF. The DNA for the CDR3 is TGCGCCAGCAGCTCTTGGACAGGGCCGAACACTGAAGCTTTCTTT.

The rearrangement joins TRBV28 to TRBJ2-7; TRBD1 is a possible D gene (6 bases). Trimming left V 8 bases short and J 2 bases short, with 16 bases between. The CDR3 loop spans 14 amino acids. CDR1 and CDR2 (germline): MDHEN, SYDVKM. The CDR3 here is CASRVLQGTYEQYF. For the CDR3, the DNA is TGTGCCAGCCGAGTACTCCAGGGGACCTACGAGCAGTACTTC.

The V and J genes are TRBV6-6 and TRBJ2-7, with TRBD2 identical over 8 bases. Per the germline V gene, CDR1 is MNHNY and CDR2 is SVGAGI (reference sequence). V lost 5 bases and J lost 3; bases outside the gene matches: 6. The CDR3 contains 14 residues. The CDR3 DNA reads as TGTGCCAGCAGTCCGGGACTAGTAGGCTACGAGCAGTACTTC. Its protein is CASSPGLVGYEQYF.

The V and J genes are TRBV9 and TRBJ2-1, with 9 bases matching TRBD2. J gave up 7 bases and V 0 bases, and 5 bases lay outside the gene matches. The germline CDR1 and CDR2 sequences are SGDLS and YYNGEE. The CDR3 length is 15 residues. The CDR3 DNA reads as TGTGCCAGCAGCGTAGCGGGCAGCGGGGGGAATGAGCAGTTCTTC. Translated: CASSVAGSGGNEQFF.